Shown below are 29 T cell receptor beta chains from a single sample sequenced in a study of blood T cell repertoires in COVID-19. The method was immunoSEQ multiplex PCR; TCRdb's version includes in-frame clones alone and lacks a portion of them. Here the sample spans 150,000 to 200,000 clones, around four fifths being singletons. Sequencing was done on a sample of peripheral blood. The receptors derive from a human donor in a cohort sampled during active COVID-19.

This clone occurred a few times. V usage is TRBV24-1 and J usage is TRBJ2-3; D is uncertain. Germline CDR1 and CDR2: KGHDR and SFDVKD. Trimming shortened V by 5 bases and J by 5 bases, and 4 bases separated the two germline ends. This CDR3 is 11 amino acids long. CDR3 DNA sequence: TGTGCCACCAGTGTCAGAGATACGCAGTATTTT. Translation gives CATSVRDTQYF.

This sequence joins TRBV6-4 and TRBJ2-3, with 9 bases aligning to TRBD2. CDR3 length: 14 residues. J lost 3 bases, V lost 3 bases, and 1 base had no gene match. Germline V lookup: CDR1 MRHNA, CDR2 SNTAGT. For the CDR3, the DNA is TGTGCCAGCAGTGAGGCGGGGGGGACAGATACGCAGTATTTT. Translated, it gives CASSEAGGTDTQYF.

The chain combines TRBV9 with TRBJ1-6; D might be TRBD1 (5 bases). This CDR3 region has 15 residues. Trimming left V 3 bases short and J 5 bases short, with 12 bases between. From germline, CDR1 is SGDLS and CDR2 YYNGEE. The CDR3 is CASSAQGVDNSPLHF. The CDR3 bases are TGTGCCAGCAGCGCGCAGGGTGTCGATAATTCACCCCTCCACTTT. Supplemented by reference TRBV9 and TRBJ1-6, the full variable domain reads DSGVTQTPKHLITATGQRVTLRCSPRSGDLSVYWYQQSLDQGLQFLIQYYNGEERAKGNILERFSAQQFPDLHSELNLSSLELGDSALYFCASSAQGVDNSPLHFGNGTRLTVT.

The chain uses TRBV7-9 and TRBJ1-4; possibly TRBD1 for D (5 bases). CDR1 is SEHNR, CDR2 FQNEAQ, per germline (reference sequence). This CDR3 is built from 16 residues. V was cut by 1 base and J by 3 bases, with 12 bases left in between. CDR3 DNA: TGTGCCAGCAGCTTAGACGACAGCTATTCTAATGAAAAACTGTTTTTT. This codes for CASSLDDSYSNEKLFF.

A single count supports this clone. The chain links TRBV9 to TRBJ1-4, with TRBD1 matching 9 bases. The CDR3 covers 16 residues. V was clipped by 2 bases and J by 8 bases; unmatched bases: 10. CDR1 and CDR2 from the germline V gene are SGDLS and YYNGEE. This CDR3 is CASSVGEQGASEKLFF. DNA of the CDR3: TGTGCCAGCAGCGTGGGTGAACAGGGGGCGTCAGAAAAACTGTTTTTT.

The gene calls are TRBV9 and TRBJ2-7, with 7 bases matching TRBD1. V was pared by 0 bases and J by 1 base, with 7 bases of the junction left unmatched. The CDR3 has 16 amino acids. Looked up from germline, CDR1 is SGDLS and CDR2 is YYNGEE. The CDR3, as DNA: TGTGCCAGCAGCGTAGGAAAGGGGGCCTCGTCCTACGAGCAGTACTTC. Residues: CASSVGKGASSYEQYF.

The chain recombines TRBV11-2 with TRBJ1-4; 7 positions agree with TRBD1. This CDR3 is built from 18 residues. Germline CDR1 is SGHAT and CDR2 is FQNNGV. J gave up 4 bases and V 0 bases, and 11 bases lay outside the gene matches. The CDR3 nucleotides read TGTGCCAGCAGCTTAGACTTGGAGGCCGGGACAGTTAATGAAAAACTGTTTTTT. Translating gives CASSLDLEAGTVNEKLFF.

This clone was picked up a small number of times. The chain has TRBV11-3 and TRBJ2-2; D is unresolved. The germline V gene encodes CDR1 SGHNT and CDR2 YENEEA. The CDR3 length is 13 residues. V lost 2 bases and J lost 6, with 7 bases in between. CDR3 in DNA: TGTGCCAGCAGCTTAATCCGGGCCGGGGAGCTGTTTTTT. Translated: CASSLIRAGELFF. Full variable domain (missing parts from reference TRBV11-3 and TRBJ2-2): EAGVVQSPRYKIIEKKQPVAFWCNPISGHNTLYWYLQNLGQGPELLIRYENEEAVDDSQLPKDRFSAERLKGVDSTLKIQPAELGDSAVYLCASSLIRAGELFFGEGSRLTVL.

Remarks on this clone: A read error may explain this, as a much larger clone is one base away. This specimen includes other DNA sequences encoding the same CDR3. The chain combines TRBV9 with TRBJ2-2; TRBD2 aligns across 8 bases. This CDR3 has 16 residues. CDR1 SGDLS and CDR2 YYNGEE come from the germline V gene. Trimming took 2 bases from V and 0 from J; bases not matched to a gene: 3. In nucleotides, the CDR3 is TGTGCCAGCAGCGTCGGGGGGGGCCCGAACACCGGGGAGCTGTTTTTT. Its protein is CASSVGGGPNTGELFF.

The chain is built from TRBV27 and TRBJ2-5; a weak D match, TRBD2 (5 bases). Trimming pared 11 bases from V and 3 bases from J, leaving 22 bases between. CDR3 length: 15 residues. From germline, CDR1 is MNHEY and CDR2 SMNVEV (reference sequence). The CDR3 DNA sequence: TGTGCCCTAAATGCGGGCCTTGCGACAAAAGAGACCCAGTACTTC. It is translated as CALNAGLATKETQYF.

V is TRBV11-2 and J is TRBJ2-7; D gene ambiguous. The CDR3 extends over 12 amino acids. Germline CDR1 SGHAT, CDR2 FQNNGV. V lost 5 bases and J lost 4, with 9 bases in between. DNA for the CDR3: TGTGCCAGCAGCCCCCCCGGGTACGAGCAGTACTTC. Residues: CASSPPGYEQYF.

The J gene is TRBJ1-1, the V gene TRBV5-1; TRBD1 agrees at 8 bases. The V segment lost 3 bases and the J segment 0 bases; nucleotides outside the gene matches: 1. From germline, CDR1 is SGHRS and CDR2 YFSETQ. The CDR3 covers 14 residues. The CDR3: CASSWGQVNTEAFF. The CDR3 nucleotides read TGCGCCAGCAGCTGGGGACAGGTGAACACTGAAGCTTTCTTT.

This chain links TRBV25-1 with TRBJ2-7, with D maybe TRBD1 (5 bases). The CDR3 runs to 18 residues. V was clipped by 0 bases and J by 6 bases, with 24 bases between them. Germline-derived CDR1 and CDR2 are MGHDK and SYGVNS. The CDR3 region has the DNA TGTGCCAGCAGTGAATATCTCTGGGGCAGGAGAAATAGGGCCGAGCAGTACTTC. Its protein product is CASSEYLWGRRNRAEQYF.

The chain links TRBV12-3 or TRBV12-4 to TRBJ2-3, with TRBD2 as a possible D gene (5 bases). The ends were cut back, 8 bases at V and 5 bases at J, with 8 bases in the middle. CDR3 size: 11 residues. This CDR3 is CASPGGDTQYF. In nucleotides, the CDR3 is TGTGCCAGCCCCGGAGGAGATACGCAGTATTTT.

The V call is TRBV7-2, the J call TRBJ2-1; a weak D match, TRBD1 (6 bases). Deletions cut 0 bases from V and 15 bases from J, with 15 bases between. Germline CDR1 SGHTA, CDR2 FQGNSA. CDR3 size: 13 residues. The CDR3 reads CASSLATGSRGFF. The CDR3 DNA reads as TGTGCCAGCAGCTTAGCGACAGGCTCAAGGGGGTTCTTC. Full variable domain (outside the CDR3, taken from reference TRBV7-2 and TRBJ2-1): GAGVSQSPSNKVTEKGKDVELRCDPISGHTALYWYRQSLGQGLEFLIYFQGNSAPDKSGLPSDRFSAERTGGSVSTLTIQRTQQEDSAVYLCASSLATGSRGFFGPGTRLTVL.

CDR3 nucleotides: TGTGCCAGCAGGGGGACAACCAGGAATAACTATGGCTACACCTTC. Amino acids: CASRGTTRNNYGYTF. The V gene is TRBV6-5, the J gene TRBJ1-2, with D possibly TRBD1 on 6 matching bases. CDR3 length: 15 residues. The V end lost 6 bases, the J end lost 1 base, and 15 bases lay between the germline ends. Germline V lookup: CDR1 MNHEY, CDR2 SVGAGI.

The genes are TRBV24-1 and TRBJ1-2; no reliable D call. Trimming removed 2 bases from V and 3 bases from J, with 9 bases in between. The germline V gene encodes CDR1 KGHDR and CDR2 SFDVKD. CDR3 length: 14 residues. CDR3 sequence (DNA): TGTGCCACCAGTGATTCCGCCGGTCACTATGGCTACACCTTC. The encoded protein is CATSDSAGHYGYTF.

The chain uses TRBV12-3 or TRBV12-4 and TRBJ1-1; possibly TRBD1 for D (5 bases). The V gene lost 4 bases and the J gene lost 4 bases, with 7 bases spanning the gap. This CDR3 spans 12 amino acids. CDR3 amino acids: CASSSGSTEAFF. CDR3 in DNA: TGTGCCAGCAGTTCAGGGTCCACTGAAGCTTTCTTT.

The rearrangement links TRBV3-1 (or the pseudogene TRBV3-2) to TRBJ1-6; TRBD1 matches at 10 bases. From germline, CDR1 is LGHDT and CDR2 YNNKEL (reference sequence). V lost 3 bases, J lost 11 bases, and 4 bases stayed unmatched. The CDR3 is 14 residues long. The CDR3 nucleotides read TGTGCCAGCAGCCAGCGACAGGGGGCTACACCCCTCCACTTT. Amino acid sequence: CASSQRQGATPLHF.

The rearrangement links TRBV5-6 to TRBJ2-5; perhaps TRBD2 as D (5 bases). The germline V gene has CDR1 SGHDT and CDR2 YYEEEE. The length of the CDR3 is 15 residues. With 0 bases removed from V and 1 base from J, the gap between germline ends came to 10 bases. This CDR3 reads CASSLAPSPQETQYF. CDR3 coding DNA: TGTGCCAGCAGCTTGGCTCCTAGCCCCCAAGAGACCCAGTACTTC.

The rearrangement links TRBV7-2 to TRBJ2-7; 14 bases are a match to TRBD2. Trimming cost V 4 bases and J 1 base; bases outside gene matches: 12. The germline V gene encodes CDR1 SGHTA and CDR2 FQGNSA. The CDR3 is 19 residues long. CDR3 sequence (DNA): TGTGCCAGCAGCTCACTCACCGGGACTAGCGGGGGCCGATCCTACGAGCAGTACTTC. Amino acid sequence: CASSSLTGTSGGRSYEQYF.

The V gene is TRBV9, the J gene TRBJ2-5; 7 bases are shared with TRBD2. V lost 3 bases to trimming and J lost 5 bases; unmatched junction nucleotides: 10. The CDR3 covers 15 residues. Per germline, CDR1 SGDLS and CDR2 YYNGEE. The DNA for the CDR3 is TGTGCCAGCAGCGATCCTCTCGGGGGGTTGGAGACCCAGTACTTC. It specifies CASSDPLGGLETQYF.

CDR3 protein: CAWQSEGGSHQPQHF. CDR3 coding DNA: TGTGCCTGGCAGTCGGAAGGGGGATCTCATCAGCCCCAGCATTTT. The chain links TRBV30 to TRBJ1-5; tentatively, D is TRBD1 (6 bases). Trimming shortened V by 5 bases and J by 5 bases, and 19 bases separated the two germline ends. The CDR3 has 15 amino acids. Germline lookup yields CDR1 GTSNPN and CDR2 SVGIG (reference sequence). Together with reference TRBV30 and TRBJ1-5, the CDR3 gives the full variable domain: SQTIHQWPATLVQPVGSPLSLECTVEGTSNPNLYWYRQAAGRGLQLLFYSVGIGQISSEVPQNLSASRPQDRQFILSSKKLLLSDSGFYLCAWQSEGGSHQPQHFGDGTRLSIL.

The V call is TRBV7-2, the J call TRBJ2-7; TRBD2 matches 10 bases. The CDR3 runs to 15 residues. V dropped 4 bases and J dropped 0; count of bases not matched to a gene: 3. The germline V gene encodes CDR1 SGHTA and CDR2 FQGNSA. CDR3 protein: CASSSGLAASYEQYF. CDR3 in DNA: TGTGCCAGCAGCTCTGGACTAGCGGCCTCCTACGAGCAGTACTTC. Variable domain in full (rest from reference TRBV7-2 and TRBJ2-7): GAGVSQSPSNKVTEKGKDVELRCDPISGHTALYWYRQSLGQGLEFLIYFQGNSAPDKSGLPSDRFSAERTGGSVSTLTIQRTQQEDSAVYLCASSSGLAASYEQYFGPGTRLTVT.

The V call is TRBV18, the J call TRBJ2-1; TRBD2 agrees at 7 bases. V trimming: 4 bases; J trimming: 8 bases; junction bases outside the gene matches: 23. Germline V lookup: CDR1 KGHSH, CDR2 LQKENI. The CDR3 is made up of 19 amino acids. The CDR3 nucleotides read TGTGCCAGCTCACGATCACAGAATCGTCCGCGGGAGTCCAGGGATGAGCAGTTCTTC. It specifies CASSRSQNRPRESRDEQFF.

The chain employs TRBV5-6 and TRBJ2-1; 12 bases map to TRBD2. V shed 4 bases, J shed 7 bases, and the junction held 3 bases outside the gene matches. Germline V gives CDR1 SGHDT, CDR2 YYEEEE. The CDR3 spans 14 residues. The CDR3: CASSQTSGGNEQFF. CDR3 in DNA: TGTGCCAGCAGCCAGACTAGCGGGGGTAATGAGCAGTTCTTC.

The chain couples TRBV5-4 to TRBJ1-2; 9 bases agree with TRBD1. Germline CDR1 is SGHNT and CDR2 is YYREEE (reference sequence). The CDR3 is 15 amino acids. Trimming removed 2 bases from V and 3 bases from J; junction bases left unmatched: 5. The CDR3 spells CASSLQGAPDYGYTF. DNA of the CDR3: TGTGCCAGCAGCTTACAGGGGGCGCCTGACTATGGCTACACCTTC.

This chain's CDR3 is CASSEETGASGKETQYF. The CDR3, as DNA: TGTGCCAGCAGTGAAGAGACAGGGGCCTCGGGGAAAGAGACCCAGTACTTC. The chain links TRBV2 to TRBJ2-5, with TRBD1 matching 8 bases. The CDR3 is made up of 17 amino acids. V was clipped by 1 base and J by 3 bases; unmatched bases: 10. Germline CDR1 and CDR2: SNHLY and FYNNEI.

The chain uses TRBV11-2 and TRBJ1-1; no reliable D call. Deletions cut 2 bases from V and 5 bases from J, with 9 bases between. The CDR3 length is 13 residues. Looked up from germline, CDR1 is SGHAT and CDR2 is FQNNGV. CDR3 in amino acids: CASSLTRQTEAFF. In nucleotides, the CDR3 is TGTGCCAGCAGCTTAACTAGACAAACTGAAGCTTTCTTT.